This is a list of T cell receptor beta chains from one sample in a study of T cell responses to AZD1222 COVID-19 vaccine. Profiled with immunoSEQ multiplex PCR; TCRdb holds only in-frame clones, not every one. The sample yields 150,000 or so clones, 85% to 95% seen once. The sequencing here drew on peripheral blood, taken on day 0 of MenACWY control vaccination. These TCRs come from an adult in good health. CDR3s leave out the opening cysteine and the closing phenylalanine or tryptophan. Fields, in order: CDR3 protein, clone size, J gene, V gene. Size tells how often a clone was seen (once, few, many) or the class of an expanded clone, and some rows leave it out.

CDR3 protein: ASRLRDQSYNEQF
clone size: once
J gene: TRBJ2-1
V gene: TRBV6-5

CDR3 protein: ASTSGGATQY
clone size: NA
J gene: TRBJ2-5
V gene: TRBV10-1

CDR3 protein: TSSQINGTGGPYEQY
clone size: NA
J gene: TRBJ2-7
V gene: TRBV1

CDR3 protein: ASRDLSTQY
clone size: NA
J gene: TRBJ2-5
V gene: TRBV6-5

CDR3 protein: ASSFNGDREAF
clone size: NA
J gene: TRBJ1-1
V gene: TRBV5-1

CDR3 protein: ASSETGGEQF
clone size: once
J gene: TRBJ2-1
V gene: TRBV2

CDR3 protein: ASSLALRGMNTEAF
clone size: NA
J gene: TRBJ1-1
V gene: TRBV5-1

CDR3 protein: ASSPEVGRGAF
clone size: NA
J gene: TRBJ1-1
V gene: TRBV5-1

CDR3 protein: ASSRGNTGELF
clone size: NA
J gene: TRBJ2-2
V gene: TRBV14

CDR3 protein: ASRTGTAGGGYT
clone size: few
J gene: TRBJ1-2
V gene: TRBV6-5

CDR3 protein: ASRTGSGEQY
clone size: NA
J gene: TRBJ2-7
V gene: TRBV12-3/TRBV12-4

CDR3 protein: ATSPSNQPQH
clone size: once
J gene: TRBJ1-5
V gene: TRBV24-1

CDR3 protein: ASSSQGAGYEQY
clone size: NA
J gene: TRBJ2-7
V gene: TRBV6-6

CDR3 protein: ASSPSPQETQY
clone size: NA
J gene: TRBJ2-5
V gene: TRBV18

CDR3 protein: ATRTNGRLDEQF
clone size: once
J gene: TRBJ2-1
V gene: TRBV24-1

CDR3 protein: ASSSPGGTGYT
clone size: NA
J gene: TRBJ1-2
V gene: TRBV9

CDR3 protein: ASSSNRGTEAF
clone size: NA
J gene: TRBJ1-1
V gene: TRBV7-9

CDR3 protein: ASSFFLVPAKGYT
clone size: NA
J gene: TRBJ1-2
V gene: TRBV28

CDR3 protein: ASSLDVGELF
clone size: many
J gene: TRBJ2-2
V gene: TRBV5-1

CDR3 protein: SALTGQTNTEAF
clone size: NA
J gene: TRBJ1-1
V gene: TRBV29-1

CDR3 protein: ASSDQGLGVGEQY
clone size: NA
J gene: TRBJ2-7
V gene: TRBV2

CDR3 protein: ASSYGEPGLYGYT
clone size: NA
J gene: TRBJ1-2
V gene: TRBV6-5

CDR3 protein: ASSVHPPDTQY
clone size: few
J gene: TRBJ2-3
V gene: TRBV2

CDR3 protein: ASSPGQGRQPQH
clone size: NA
J gene: TRBJ1-5
V gene: TRBV18

CDR3 protein: ASSQPTDPYYGYT
clone size: NA
J gene: TRBJ1-2
V gene: TRBV4-1

CDR3 protein: ASSFGGTADEQY
clone size: NA
J gene: TRBJ2-7
V gene: TRBV28

CDR3 protein: ASSSELAKNIQY
clone size: NA
J gene: TRBJ2-4
V gene: TRBV5-4

CDR3 protein: ASSLGPNEQF
clone size: NA
J gene: TRBJ2-1
V gene: TRBV11-2

CDR3 protein: ATRADRARTTNEKLF
clone size: NA
J gene: TRBJ1-4
V gene: TRBV15

CDR3 protein: ASSFLDVNQPQH
clone size: NA
J gene: TRBJ1-5
V gene: TRBV28

CDR3 protein: ASSESGTVAEAF
clone size: NA
J gene: TRBJ1-1
V gene: TRBV10-2

CDR3 protein: ASSLGVPPLEQY
clone size: NA
J gene: TRBJ2-7
V gene: TRBV27

CDR3 protein: ASSSTSGRGTDTQY
clone size: NA
J gene: TRBJ2-3
V gene: TRBV27

CDR3 protein: ASSADMNTEAF
clone size: NA
J gene: TRBJ1-1
V gene: TRBV25-1

CDR3 protein: ASMVGRMNTEAF
clone size: NA
J gene: TRBJ1-1
V gene: TRBV6-5

CDR3 protein: ASSLTNPSTGDGYT
clone size: NA
J gene: TRBJ1-2
V gene: TRBV28

CDR3 protein: ASNTGVFREKLF
clone size: NA
J gene: TRBJ1-4
V gene: TRBV11-3

CDR3 protein: ASSRAGLAGDEQF
clone size: once
J gene: TRBJ2-1
V gene: TRBV11-2

CDR3 protein: ASSFHPGLSPLH
clone size: NA
J gene: TRBJ1-6
V gene: TRBV6-5

CDR3 protein: ATRGPTYEQY
clone size: few
J gene: TRBJ2-7
V gene: TRBV19

CDR3 protein: ASSSDPGPYNEQF
clone size: NA
J gene: TRBJ2-1
V gene: TRBV5-1

CDR3 protein: ASSQVEGHGT
clone size: NA
J gene: TRBJ1-2
V gene: TRBV7-8